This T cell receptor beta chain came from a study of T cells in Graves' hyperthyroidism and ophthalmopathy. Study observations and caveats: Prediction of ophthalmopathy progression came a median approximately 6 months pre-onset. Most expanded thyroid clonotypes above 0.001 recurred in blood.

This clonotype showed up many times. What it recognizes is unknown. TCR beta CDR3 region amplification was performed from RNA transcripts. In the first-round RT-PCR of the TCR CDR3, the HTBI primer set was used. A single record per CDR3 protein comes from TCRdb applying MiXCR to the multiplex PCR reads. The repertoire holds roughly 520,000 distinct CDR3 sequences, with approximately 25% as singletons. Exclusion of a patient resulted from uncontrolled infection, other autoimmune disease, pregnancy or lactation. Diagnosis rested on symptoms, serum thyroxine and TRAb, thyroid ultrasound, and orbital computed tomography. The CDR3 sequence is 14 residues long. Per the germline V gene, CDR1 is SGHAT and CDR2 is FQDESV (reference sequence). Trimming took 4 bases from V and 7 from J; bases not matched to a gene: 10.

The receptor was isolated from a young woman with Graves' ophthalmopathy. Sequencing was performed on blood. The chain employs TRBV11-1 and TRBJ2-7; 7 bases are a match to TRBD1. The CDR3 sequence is CASSSWQGDGEQYF. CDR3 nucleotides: TGTGCCAGCAGCTCCTGGCAGGGGGACGGGGAGCAGTACTTC.